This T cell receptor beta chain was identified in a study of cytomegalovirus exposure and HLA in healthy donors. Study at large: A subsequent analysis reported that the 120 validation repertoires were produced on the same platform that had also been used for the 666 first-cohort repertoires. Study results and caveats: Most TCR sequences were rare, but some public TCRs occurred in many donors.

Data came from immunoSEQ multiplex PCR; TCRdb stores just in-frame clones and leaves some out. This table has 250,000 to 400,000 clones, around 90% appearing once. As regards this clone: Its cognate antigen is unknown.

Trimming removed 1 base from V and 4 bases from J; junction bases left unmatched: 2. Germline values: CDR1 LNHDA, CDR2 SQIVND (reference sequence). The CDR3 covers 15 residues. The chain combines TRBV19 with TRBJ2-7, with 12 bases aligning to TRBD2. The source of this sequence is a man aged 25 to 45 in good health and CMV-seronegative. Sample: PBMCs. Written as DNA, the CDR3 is TGTGCCAGTAGTATAGTCGGACTAGCGGGATACGAGCAGTACTTC. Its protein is CASSIVGLAGYEQYF.